The 12 T cell receptor beta chains below were found in one sample sequenced in a study of monozygotic twins with inflammatory bowel disease (dated by TCRdb to 2018 to 2020). The library was prepared using 5' RACE. The sample was run on an Illumina HiSeq 2500. TCRdb reanalyzed the reads, keeping one entry per CDR3 protein sequence and omitting DNA. This sample's table has entries for 400,000 to 500,000 distinct CDR3 sequences. The leading ten clones occupy 2% to 2.5% of the sample. The sample taken for sequencing was blood. These TCRs come from a human donor with ulcerative colitis or Crohn's disease, or a healthy co-twin of an affected twin (not recorded which).

The CDR3 spells CASSLGRPSGITIYF. The chain uses TRBV12-3 or TRBV12-4 and TRBJ1-3. The CDR3 has 15 amino acids.

J is TRBJ2-3 and V is TRBV7-9; without DNA, the TCRdb call of TRBD1 cannot be checked. The CDR3 length is 12 residues. Per the germline V gene, CDR1 is SEHNR and CDR2 is FQNEAQ (reference sequence). This CDR3 reads CASSLTADTQYF.

This chain joins TRBV5-1 and TRBJ2-1; checking the TCRdb D call of TRBD2 is not possible without DNA. There are 16 residues in the CDR3. The germline V gene encodes CDR1 SGHRS and CDR2 YFSETQ. CDR3 loop: CASSLIQASGSNEQFF.

The chain combines TRBV30 with TRBJ1-5; the TCRdb D gene call, TRBD1, has no DNA to confirm it. Germline loops: CDR1 GTSNPN, CDR2 SVGIG (reference sequence). CDR3 length: 16 amino acids. The CDR3 loop reads CAWSAFGRSSNQPQHF.

CDR3 loop: CAISGDGTVRNSYNEQFF. The chain has TRBV10-3 and TRBJ2-1; the TCRdb D gene call, TRBD1, has no DNA to confirm it. The CDR3 covers 18 residues. Per germline, CDR1 ENHRY and CDR2 SYGVKD.

V and J are TRBV7-9 and TRBJ1-2; TCRdb calls TRBD1, which cannot be checked without DNA. The V gene's germline CDR1 is SEHNR and CDR2 FQNEAQ (reference sequence). The CDR3 is 14 residues long. This chain's CDR3 is CASSLNRGINGYTF.

This chain links TRBV5-1 with TRBJ1-1; the D gene TCRdb calls, TRBD1, cannot be checked with no DNA. This CDR3 spans 13 amino acids. Germline CDR1 is SGHRS and CDR2 is YFSETQ. CDR3 loop: CASGQGANTEAFF.

The rearrangement uses TRBV7-9 and TRBJ1-4. Germline lookup yields CDR1 SEHNR and CDR2 FQNEAQ (reference sequence). The CDR3 runs 13 residues. CDR3 protein: CASSLTADEKLFF. Full variable domain (rest looked up from reference TRBV7-9 and TRBJ1-4): DTGVSQNPRHKITKRGQNVTFRCDPISEHNRLYWYRQTLGQGPEFLTYFQNEAQLEKSRLLSDRFSAERPKGSFSTLEIQRTEQGDSAMYLCASSLTADEKLFFGSGTQLSVL.

CDR3 region: CASSLAGTGATGELFF. The chain is built from TRBV5-1 and TRBJ2-2; the TCRdb D gene call, TRBD1, has no DNA to confirm it. Germline CDR1 and CDR2: SGHRS and YFSETQ. The CDR3 length is 16 residues.

This chain uses TRBV27 with TRBJ1-2; TCRdb designates TRBD1, a call that cannot be tested without DNA. CDR3 length: 14 amino acids. Germline V gene lookup returns CDR1 MNHEY and CDR2 SMNVEV (reference sequence). CDR3 loop: CASSWTGVVGGYTF.

The gene calls are TRBV2 and TRBJ2-7; TCRdb's D call of TRBD2 is untestable without DNA. CDR1 is SNHLY and CDR2 is FYNNEI in the germline V gene. The CDR3 is 15 amino acids. CDR3 amino acids: CASRLELAGAYEQYF.

The chain couples TRBV14 to TRBJ2-1; checking the TCRdb D call of TRBD1 is not possible without DNA. The germline gives CDR1 SGHDN, CDR2 FVKESK. This CDR3 has 16 amino acids. The CDR3 reads CASSQGDRGSYNEQFF.